This TCR beta chain emerged from a study of T cells in Graves' hyperthyroidism and ophthalmopathy. Germline values: CDR1 MNHNS, CDR2 SASEGT. The V gene end was trimmed by 0 bases and the J gene end by 6 bases; junction bases not matched to a gene: 5. There are 15 residues in the CDR3. In its sample, this clonotype was seen a few times. Its antigen is unidentified. The study left out patients who had uncontrolled infection, other autoimmune disease, pregnancy or lactation. General study points: The authors' 13 V-J model separated ophthalmopathy from stable hyperthyroidism.

Amplification targeted TCR beta CDR3 regions from RNA transcripts. The HTBI primer set served for first-round RT-PCR of the TCR CDR3. A single record per CDR3 protein comes from TCRdb applying MiXCR to the multiplex PCR reads. The sample includes about 360,000 distinct CDR3 sequences, 25% of them seen just once. The material sequenced was blood. This clonotype was obtained from a man in his fifties with Graves' hyperthyroidism. The chain carries TRBV6-1 and TRBJ1-3, with 7 bases lining up with TRBD1. CDR3 sequence: CASSEAHRGENTIYF. The CDR3 DNA reads as TGTGCCAGCAGTGAAGCGCACAGGGGCGAAAACACCATATATTTT.